Sequencing of this T cell receptor beta chain was carried out in a study of response to subunit inactivated influenza vaccine. TCRdb itself ran the RT-PCR reads through MiXCR, one entry per CDR3 protein. The sample lists hundreds of thousands of distinct CDR3 sequences; around 18% were seen once. The junction had 1 base not matched to a gene; V was cut back by 0 bases and J by 5 bases. Germline-derived CDR1 and CDR2 are MNHEY and SMNVEV (reference sequence). The CDR3 sequence is 16 residues long. Comment on this clonotype: The antigen is unknown.

Whole-study findings and limits: The authors proposed limited new T cell recruitment per seasonal influenza vaccination.

V is TRBV27 and J is TRBJ2-4; 13 bases agree with TRBD2. The starting material was PBMCs from blood, obtained 4 to 6 days after vaccination. This receptor was taken from a middle-aged man who received an inactivated influenza vaccine. The CDR3: CASSLSGLAGENIQYF. The CDR3 bases are TGTGCCAGCAGTTTATCCGGACTAGCGGGAGAAAACATTCAGTACTTC.